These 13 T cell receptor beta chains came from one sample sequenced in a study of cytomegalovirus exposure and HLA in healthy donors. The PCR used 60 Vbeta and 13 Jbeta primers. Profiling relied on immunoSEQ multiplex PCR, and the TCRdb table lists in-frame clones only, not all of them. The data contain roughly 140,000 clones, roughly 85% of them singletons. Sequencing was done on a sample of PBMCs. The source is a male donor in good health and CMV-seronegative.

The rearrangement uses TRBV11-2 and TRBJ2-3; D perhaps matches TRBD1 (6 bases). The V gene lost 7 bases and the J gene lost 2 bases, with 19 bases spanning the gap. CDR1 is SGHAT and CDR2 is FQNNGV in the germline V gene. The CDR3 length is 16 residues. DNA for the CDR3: TGTGCCAGCACCGTACTTGTGGGGGCCCTCACAGATACGCAGTATTTT. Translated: CASTVLVGALTDTQYF.

CDR3 residues: CASSWAHQETQYF. CDR3 in DNA: TGTGCCAGCTCGTGGGCCCACCAAGAGACCCAGTACTTC. The chain recombines TRBV14 with TRBJ2-5, with no clear D. V lost 8 bases, J lost 0 bases, and 10 bases lay in between. This CDR3 has 13 residues. Looked up from germline, CDR1 is SGHDN and CDR2 is FVKESK.

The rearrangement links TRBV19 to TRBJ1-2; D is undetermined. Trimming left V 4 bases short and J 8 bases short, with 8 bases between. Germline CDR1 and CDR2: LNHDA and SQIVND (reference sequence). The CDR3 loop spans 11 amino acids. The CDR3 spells CASSTSRGYTF. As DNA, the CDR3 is TGTGCCAGTAGTACCTCACGGGGCTACACCTTC.

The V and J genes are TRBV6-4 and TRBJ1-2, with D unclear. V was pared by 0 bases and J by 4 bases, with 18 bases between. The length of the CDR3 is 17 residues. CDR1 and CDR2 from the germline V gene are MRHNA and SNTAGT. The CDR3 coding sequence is TGTGCCAGCAGTGACTCTTTTTCGCAGACTAGGCCCTATGGCTACACCTTC. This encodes CASSDSFSQTRPYGYTF.

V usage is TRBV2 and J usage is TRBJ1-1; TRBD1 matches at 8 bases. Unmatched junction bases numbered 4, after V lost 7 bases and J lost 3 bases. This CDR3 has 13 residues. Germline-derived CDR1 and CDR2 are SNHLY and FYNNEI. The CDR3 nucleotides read TGTGCCAGCACCAAGGACAGGGACACTGAAGCTTTCTTT. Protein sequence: CASTKDRDTEAFF. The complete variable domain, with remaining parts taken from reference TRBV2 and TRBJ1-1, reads EPEVTQTPSHQVTQMGQEVILRCVPISNHLYFYWYRQILGQKVEFLVSFYNNEISEKSEIFDDQFSVERPDGSNFTLKIRSTKLEDSAMYFCASTKDRDTEAFFGQGTRLTVV.

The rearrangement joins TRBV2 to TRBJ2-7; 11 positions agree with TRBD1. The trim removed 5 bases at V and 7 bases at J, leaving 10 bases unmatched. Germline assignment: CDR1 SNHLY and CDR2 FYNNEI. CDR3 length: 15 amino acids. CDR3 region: CASSRTGTGGREQYF. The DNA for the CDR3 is TGTGCCAGCAGTCGTACCGGGACAGGGGGGAGGGAGCAGTACTTC.

CDR3 in DNA: TGTGCCAGCAGTTACTCCGGGGGGATCTGGGAGCAGTACTTC. Translating it yields CASSYSGGIWEQYF. The chain has TRBV6-5 and TRBJ2-7, with TRBD2 identical over 7 bases. This CDR3 comprises 14 residues. The germline V gene encodes CDR1 MNHEY and CDR2 SVGAGI. Unmatched junction bases numbered 6, after V lost 0 bases and J lost 7 bases.

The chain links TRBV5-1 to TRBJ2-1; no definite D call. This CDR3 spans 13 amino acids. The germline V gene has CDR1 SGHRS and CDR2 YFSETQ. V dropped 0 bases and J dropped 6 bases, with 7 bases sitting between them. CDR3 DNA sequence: TGCGCCAGCAGCTTGGCGGTTGCCAATGAGCAGTTCTTC. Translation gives CASSLAVANEQFF.

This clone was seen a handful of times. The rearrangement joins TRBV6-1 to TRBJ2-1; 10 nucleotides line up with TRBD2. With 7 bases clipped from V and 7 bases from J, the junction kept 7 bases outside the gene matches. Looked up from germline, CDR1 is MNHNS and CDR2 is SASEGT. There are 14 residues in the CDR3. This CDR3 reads CASIRSSGSNEQFF. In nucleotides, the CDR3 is TGTGCCAGCATCCGATCTAGCGGGAGTAATGAGCAGTTCTTC.

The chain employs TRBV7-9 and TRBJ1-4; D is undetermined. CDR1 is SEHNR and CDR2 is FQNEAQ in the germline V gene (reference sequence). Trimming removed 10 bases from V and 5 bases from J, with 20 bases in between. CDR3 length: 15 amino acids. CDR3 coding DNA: TGTGCCACCGGTGGCGGTATTCTTGGGAATGAAAAACTGTTTTTT. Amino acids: CATGGGILGNEKLFF.

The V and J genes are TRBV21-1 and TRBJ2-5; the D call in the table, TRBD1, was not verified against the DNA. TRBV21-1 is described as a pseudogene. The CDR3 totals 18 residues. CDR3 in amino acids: CASSNEDEQVPARETQYF. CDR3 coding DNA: TGTGCCAGCAGCAACGAGGATGAACAGGTTCCGGCGCGGGAGACCCAGTACTTC.

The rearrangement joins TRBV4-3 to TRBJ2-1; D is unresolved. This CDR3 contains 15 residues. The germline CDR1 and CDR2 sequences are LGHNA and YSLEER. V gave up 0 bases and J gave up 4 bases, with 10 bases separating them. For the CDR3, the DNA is TGCGCCAGCAGCCAAGAAATGTTAGCTTACAATGAGCAGTTCTTC. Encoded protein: CASSQEMLAYNEQFF.

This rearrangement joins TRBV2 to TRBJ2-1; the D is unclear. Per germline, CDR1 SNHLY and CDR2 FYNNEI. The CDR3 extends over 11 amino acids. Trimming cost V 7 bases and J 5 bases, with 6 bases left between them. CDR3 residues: CASNGHNEQFF. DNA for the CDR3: TGTGCCAGCAATGGCCACAATGAGCAGTTCTTC.